This T cell receptor beta chain was profiled in a study of technical replicates of blood from a few donors. Trimming shortened V by 3 bases and J by 6 bases, and 9 bases separated the two germline ends. Germline CDR1 reads SGHNT; CDR2 reads YENEEA. The CDR3 consists of 13 residues. The method was immunoSEQ multiplex PCR; TCRdb's version includes in-frame clones alone and lacks a portion of them. The sample records roughly 82,000 clones, 96% being singletons. The sequencing input was T cells isolated from PBMCs. This chain uses TRBV11-3 with TRBJ2-1; D is possibly TRBD2 (5 bases). The origin of this receptor is a human donor in good health. The CDR3 DNA reads as TGTGCCAGCAGCTTTGAGCGGAGCAATGAGCAGTTCTTC. Its protein product is CASSFERSNEQFF. The full variable domain, with the rest looked up from reference TRBV11-3 and TRBJ2-1, is EAGVVQSPRYKIIEKKQPVAFWCNPISGHNTLYWYLQNLGQGPELLIRYENEEAVDDSQLPKDRFSAERLKGVDSTLKIQPAELGDSAVYLCASSFERSNEQFFGPGTRLTVL.